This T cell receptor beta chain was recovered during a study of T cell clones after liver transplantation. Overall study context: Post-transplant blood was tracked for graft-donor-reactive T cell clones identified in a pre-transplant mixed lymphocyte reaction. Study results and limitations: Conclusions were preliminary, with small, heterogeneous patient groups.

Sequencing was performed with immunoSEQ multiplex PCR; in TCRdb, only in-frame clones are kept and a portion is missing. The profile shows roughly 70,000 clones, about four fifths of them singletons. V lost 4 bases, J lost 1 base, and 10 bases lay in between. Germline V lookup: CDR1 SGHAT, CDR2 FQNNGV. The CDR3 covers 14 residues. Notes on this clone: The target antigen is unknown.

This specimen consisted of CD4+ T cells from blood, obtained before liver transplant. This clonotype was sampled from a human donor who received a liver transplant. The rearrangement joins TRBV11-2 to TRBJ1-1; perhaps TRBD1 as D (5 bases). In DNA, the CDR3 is TGTGCCAGCAGCTGGGGGGGAGGGAACACTGAAGCTTTCTTT. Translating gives CASSWGGGNTEAFF.